A single sample is the source of the 9 T cell receptor beta chains below, sequenced in a study of beta chain features in type 1 diabetes. Antigen specificity for these receptors is unknown. The isolated RNA, all of it, was reverse transcribed, so expressed TCRB transcripts were what got sequenced. TCRdb's copy holds only in-frame clones and misses some; the assay was immunoSEQ multiplex PCR. The sample carries about 740,000 clones, roughly 13% recorded once. Overall study findings and caveats: Among patients with Type 1 diabetes, TCRB CDR3s were moderately but significantly shorter in every one of the four CD4+ subsets.

Sequenced sample: naive CD4+ T cells from blood. The receptors originated from a young man with type 1 diabetes.

This chain connects TRBV5-1 to TRBJ2-3; either TRBD1 or TRBD2 may fit D (5 bases each). The germline V gene has CDR1 SGHRS and CDR2 YFSETQ. V was cut by 0 bases and J by 0 bases, with 11 bases left in between. The CDR3 totals 16 residues. CDR3 nucleotide sequence: TGCGCCAGCAGCTTGGGTACAGGCGGGAGCACAGATACGCAGTATTTT. This codes for CASSLGTGGSTDTQYF. The entire variable domain, with the rest obtained from reference TRBV5-1 and TRBJ2-3, is as follows: KAGVTQTPRYLIKTRGQQVTLSCSPISGHRSVSWYQQTPGQGLQFLFEYFSETQRNKGNFPGRFSGRQFSNSRSEMNVSTLELGDSALYLCASSLGTGGSTDTQYFGPGTRLTVL.

This clone has more than one count but fewer than ten. The J gene is TRBJ2-7, the V gene TRBV5-1; D may correspond to TRBD1 or TRBD2 (5 bases each). Germline assignment: CDR1 SGHRS and CDR2 YFSETQ. This CDR3 region has 15 residues. The V and J ends lost 5 bases and 5 bases respectively, with 20 bases between them. The CDR3 sequence is CASSDGTSVPHEQYF. The CDR3 DNA reads TGCGCCAGCAGTGATGGGACCTCAGTCCCCCACGAGCAGTACTTC.

This clone was seen a handful of times. As DNA, the CDR3 is TGTGCCAGTAGAGGGACAGGGGGCACCTATGGCTACACCTTC. It yields the protein CASRGTGGTYGYTF. The gene calls are TRBV19 and TRBJ1-2, with 12 bases matching TRBD1. Germline V gives CDR1 LNHDA, CDR2 SQIVND (reference sequence). The CDR3 spans 14 residues. V lost 6 bases and J lost 4; bases outside the gene matches: 3.

This clone was picked up a small number of times. The chain combines TRBV9 with TRBJ1-1; the D is unclear. Germline V gene sequence: CDR1 SGDLS, CDR2 YYNGEE. The CDR3 sequence is 13 residues long. The V end was cut by 0 bases, the J end by 2 bases, with 5 bases between. CDR3 region: CASSVDVNTEAFF. CDR3 in DNA: TGTGCCAGCAGCGTAGATGTTAACACTGAAGCTTTCTTT.

Remarks on this clone: A read error is possible here, since a much larger clone lies one base away. This chain links TRBV7-8 with TRBJ2-5; D ambiguous. The CDR3 length is 11 residues. CDR1 and CDR2 from the germline V gene are SGHVS and FQNEAQ. The ends were cut back, 2 bases at V and 5 bases at J, with 3 bases in the middle. The CDR3 protein is CASSLWETQYF. The DNA for the CDR3 is TGTGCCAGCAGCTTATGGGAGACCCAGTACTTC.

This clone has only a few counts. This rearrangement joins TRBV29-1 to TRBJ2-2; D might be TRBD1 (5 bases). Per the germline V gene, CDR1 is SQVTM and CDR2 is ANQGSEA. The CDR3 spans 14 residues. The V gene lost 8 bases and the J gene lost 0 bases, with 13 bases spanning the gap. CDR3 residues: CSSRGTTNTGELFF. CDR3 nucleotide sequence: TGCAGCTCAAGGGGTACAACGAACACCGGGGAGCTGTTTTTT.

This clone has only a few counts. V gene TRBV4-2 combines with J gene TRBJ2-7; 7 bases match TRBD1. Germline CDR1 LGHNA, CDR2 YNFKEQ. The ends lost 0 bases at V and 3 bases at J; junction bases unmatched: 5. CDR3 length: 15 amino acids. In DNA, the CDR3 is TGTGCCAGCAGCCAAGACGGAGACAGGGTCTACGAGCAGTACTTC. This encodes CASSQDGDRVYEQYF.

The rearrangement joins TRBV30 to TRBJ1-5; D not certain. The CDR3 loop spans 13 amino acids. Trimming cost V 2 bases and J 2 bases, with 7 bases left between them. Germline-derived CDR1 and CDR2 are GTSNPN and SVGIG (reference sequence). As DNA, the CDR3 is TGTGCCTGGAGTAGGTCGGGCAATCAGCCCCAGCATTTT. Protein: CAWSRSGNQPQHF.

The chain employs TRBV7-2 and TRBJ1-6; 11 nucleotides align to TRBD1. V lost 5 bases to trimming and J lost 4 bases; unmatched junction nucleotides: 4. The CDR3 length is 16 residues. Germline CDR1 and CDR2: SGHTA and FQGNSA. The CDR3 DNA reads as TGTGCCAGCAGCCTCGGACAGGGGGCGTATAATTCACCCCTCCACTTT. Protein sequence: CASSLGQGAYNSPLHF.